This T cell receptor beta chain was sequenced for a study of T cell clones after liver transplantation. The wider study: Graft-donor-reactive sequences were compared with third-party-reactive TCRbeta sequences from pre-transplant mixed lymphocyte reactions. Whole-study findings and limits: Graft donor-reactive T cells possibly entered the graft instead of undergoing deletion. Low donor cell numbers restricted donor-reactive repertoire measurement in two subjects.

This table comes from immunoSEQ multiplex PCR, and its TCRdb copy is limited to in-frame clones, with some not included. The sample lists roughly 55,000 clones; 65% to 80% were seen once. Notes on this clone: The antigen is unknown.

The source was CD4+ T cells from blood, collected approximately 54 months after liver transplant. This sequence originates from a human patient who received a liver transplant. Some T cells could come from the graft donor.

CDR3 nucleotide sequence: TGTGCCAGCAAGTTTGCGGGGAGCGCCACAGATACGCAGTATTTT. Translation gives CASKFAGSATDTQYF. The chain combines TRBV28 with TRBJ2-3, with D possibly being TRBD2 (6 bases). Looked up from germline, CDR1 is MDHEN and CDR2 is SYDVKM. Trimming took off 7 bases at V and 2 bases at J, with 16 bases between the two ends. The CDR3 is made up of 15 amino acids.